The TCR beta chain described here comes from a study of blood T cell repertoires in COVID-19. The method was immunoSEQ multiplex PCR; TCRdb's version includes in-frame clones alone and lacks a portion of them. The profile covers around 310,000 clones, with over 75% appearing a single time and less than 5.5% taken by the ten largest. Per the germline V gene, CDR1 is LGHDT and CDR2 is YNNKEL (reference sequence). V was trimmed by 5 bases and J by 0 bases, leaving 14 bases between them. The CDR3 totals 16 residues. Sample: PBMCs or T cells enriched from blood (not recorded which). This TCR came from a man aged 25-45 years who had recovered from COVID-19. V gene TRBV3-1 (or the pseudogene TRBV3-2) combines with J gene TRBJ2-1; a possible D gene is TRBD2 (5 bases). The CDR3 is CASSMDFLSSYNEQFF. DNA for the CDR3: TGTGCCAGCAGCATGGACTTCCTGAGCTCCTACAATGAGCAGTTCTTC.